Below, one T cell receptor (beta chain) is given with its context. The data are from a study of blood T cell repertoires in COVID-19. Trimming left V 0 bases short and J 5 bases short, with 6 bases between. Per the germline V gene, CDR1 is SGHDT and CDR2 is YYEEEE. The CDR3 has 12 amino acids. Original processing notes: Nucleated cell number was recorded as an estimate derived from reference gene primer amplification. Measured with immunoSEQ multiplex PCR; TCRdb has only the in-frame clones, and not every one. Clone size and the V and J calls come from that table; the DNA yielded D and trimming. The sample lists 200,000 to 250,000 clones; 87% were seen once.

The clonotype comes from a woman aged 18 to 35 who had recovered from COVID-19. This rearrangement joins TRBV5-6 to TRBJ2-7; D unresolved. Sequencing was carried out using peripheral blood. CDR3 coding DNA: TGTGCCAGCAGCTTGGCCCGGGACGAGCAGTACTTC. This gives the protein CASSLARDEQYF.